This T cell receptor beta chain was obtained from a study of long-term antiretroviral therapy in people with HIV. V was shortened by 3 bases and J by 0 bases, with 18 bases between the two germline ends. Per the germline V gene, CDR1 is MDHEN and CDR2 is SYDVKM. CDR3 length: 17 amino acids. Samples were assayed with immunoSEQ v3.0 at survey level. Assay: immunoSEQ multiplex PCR; the TCRdb copy retains only in-frame clones and omits some. Of about 6,400 clones in the sample, roughly 80% are singletons; the top ten hold roughly 16%. The chain has TRBV28 and TRBJ2-7, with D maybe TRBD1 (6 bases). The sequence was obtained from a man aged 35-49 years with HIV. Sequencing was performed on unsorted PBMCs, taken 0.5 years before starting antiretroviral therapy. The DNA for the CDR3 is TGTGCCAGCAGTTTGAACCCCGGACAGCTTCCCTCCTACGAGCAGTACTTC. It codes for CASSLNPGQLPSYEQYF. The full variable domain, with the rest looked up from reference TRBV28 and TRBJ2-7, is DVKVTQSSRYLVKRTGEKVFLECVQDMDHENMFWYRQDPGLGLRLIYFSYDVKMKEKGDIPEGYSVSREKKERFSLILESASTNQTSMYLCASSLNPGQLPSYEQYFGPGTRLTVT.